What follows are 5 T cell receptor beta chains derived from one specimen sequenced in a study of blood T cell repertoires in COVID-19. TCRdb's table, derived via immunoSEQ multiplex PCR, lists solely in-frame clones and lacks some. This sample yields a few hundred thousand clones, of which around 86% are seen a single time; 8.5% to 10% belongs to the top ten. The sequenced sample consisted of peripheral blood. The receptor source for this set is a man in his forties who had recovered from COVID-19.

The chain joins TRBV25-1 to TRBJ2-4; 7 nucleotides agree with TRBD1. CDR3 size: 16 residues. CDR1 is MGHDK and CDR2 is SYGVNS in the germline V gene. Trimming removed 5 bases from V and 0 bases from J; junction bases left unmatched: 7. The CDR3 sequence is CASSTRQGLAKNIQYF. CDR3 nucleotides: TGTGCCAGCAGTACTCGACAGGGTCTAGCCAAAAACATTCAGTACTTC.

The chain combines TRBV2 with TRBJ2-1, with TRBD2 identical over 11 bases. Trimming took 1 base from V and 5 from J; bases not matched to a gene: 4. Germline CDR1 SNHLY, CDR2 FYNNEI. This CDR3 is 16 amino acids long. The CDR3 DNA reads as TGTGCCAGCAGTGAAGAGACTAGCGGGATAAACAATGAGCAGTTCTTC. This gives the protein CASSEETSGINNEQFF.

This chain connects TRBV27 to TRBJ2-5, with D unresolved. The CDR3 spans 13 residues. V lost 4 bases to trimming and J lost 7 bases, with 13 bases between them. Germline CDR1 is MNHEY and CDR2 is SMNVEV (reference sequence). In DNA form, the CDR3 reads TGTGCCAGCAGTTATACTCCTATCGGGACCCAGTACTTC. It yields the protein CASSYTPIGTQYF.

The chain employs TRBV11-3 and TRBJ2-5, with D maybe TRBD2 (6 bases). Trimming removed 2 bases at V and 5 bases at J, with 9 bases between. Germline V gene lookup returns CDR1 SGHNT and CDR2 YENEEA. The CDR3 covers 13 residues. The CDR3 DNA reads TGTGCCAGCAGCTTACGGGGGAGGGAGACCCAGTACTTC. Translated, it gives CASSLRGRETQYF.

In this sample, this clone is medium-sized. Other DNA sequences from this sample encode an identical CDR3 as well. The chain couples TRBV7-2 to TRBJ2-7, with TRBD1 as a possible D gene (6 bases). In germline, CDR1 is SGHTA, CDR2 FQGNSA. V was cut by 0 bases and J by 5 bases, with 11 bases left in between. The CDR3 spans 14 residues. The DNA for the CDR3 is TGTGCCAGCAGCTTAGCAGCAGGGGCTAACGAGCAGTACTTC. Translating it yields CASSLAAGANEQYF.